Listed below are T cell receptor beta chains from one sample, sequenced in a study of T cell repertoires in cytomegalovirus infection. TCRdb independently ran MiXCR on the reads; one entry per CDR3 protein. The sample records roughly 860,000 distinct CDR3 sequences, 30% to 35% being singletons. Antigen specificity for these receptors is unknown. This specimen consisted of cultured CD8+ T cells from PBMCs, obtained from culture after CMV antigen stimulation. The receptors here all came from a human donor in good health (CMV status not recorded). Some clones in this sample may be carry-over from other donors' samples. CDR3s include the opening cysteine and the closing phenylalanine or tryptophan. Fields, in order: clone size, V gene, J gene, D gene, CDR3 DNA, CDR3 protein. The D gene is left open where the match is weak. Clone size is stated in some rows and not others, as once, few, many or a class when expanded.

abundance: few
v_gene: TRBV29-1
j_gene: TRBJ1-1
d_gene: NA
CDR3nt: TGCAGCGTTGTCCTGGGGGGGGAGTACTTCATGAACACTGAAGCTTTCTTT
CDR3aa: CSVVLGGEYFMNTEAFF

abundance: NA
v_gene: TRBV5-6
j_gene: TRBJ1-1
d_gene: TRBD1
CDR3nt: TGTGCCAGCAGCTTGCACCCGGGACAGTGGGGAGCCATGTCTTTCTGGGAAGCTTTCTTT
CDR3aa: CASSLHPGQWGAMSFWEAFF

abundance: NA
v_gene: TRBV3-1
j_gene: TRBJ1-2
d_gene: NA
CDR3nt: TGTGCCAGCAGCCAGCGGGGGGCTGCTAACTATGGCTACACCTTC
CDR3aa: CASSQRGAANYGYTF

abundance: few
v_gene: TRBV25-1
j_gene: TRBJ2-1
d_gene: TRBD2
CDR3nt: TGTGCCAGTGAATCCGGGGGGGCCCCCTACAATGAGCAGTTCTTC
CDR3aa: CASESGGAPYNEQFF

abundance: NA
v_gene: TRBV6-1
j_gene: TRBJ2-6
d_gene: NA
CDR3nt: TGTGCCAGCAGTGAAATGTGGTACTCTGGGGCCAACGTCCTGACTTTC
CDR3aa: CASSEMWYSGANVLTF

abundance: NA
v_gene: TRBV5-4
j_gene: TRBJ2-1
d_gene: NA
CDR3nt: TGTGCCAGCAGCTTGCAGGGGAAATACAATGAGCAGTTCTTC
CDR3aa: CASSLQGKYNEQFF

abundance: NA
v_gene: TRBV19
j_gene: TRBJ1-1
d_gene: NA
CDR3nt: TGTGCCAGTAGTATAGATCGTGACAGAACTGAAGCTTTCTTT
CDR3aa: CASSIDRDRTEAFF

abundance: NA
v_gene: TRBV6-2/TRBV6-3
j_gene: TRBJ2-1
d_gene: TRBD2
CDR3nt: TGTGCCAGCAGTTACTCGACTAGCGGGGGGGCTTTATACAATGAGCAGTTCTTC
CDR3aa: CASSYSTSGGALYNEQFF

abundance: NA
v_gene: TRBV7-6
j_gene: TRBJ1-4
d_gene: TRBD1
CDR3nt: TGTGCCAGTTTAGGACAGGGCACTGAAAAACTGTTTTTT
CDR3aa: CASLGQGTEKLFF

abundance: few
v_gene: TRBV7-9
j_gene: TRBJ2-1
d_gene: NA
CDR3nt: TGTGCCAGCAGCTTAAGGGGGGATGGGGGGACCTACAATGAGCAGTTCTTC
CDR3aa: CASSLRGDGGTYNEQFF

abundance: NA
v_gene: TRBV20-1
j_gene: TRBJ1-1
d_gene: TRBD1
CDR3nt: TGCAGTGCTTGGACAGGTCTGAACACTGAAGCTTTCTTT
CDR3aa: CSAWTGLNTEAFF

abundance: NA
v_gene: TRBV29-1
j_gene: TRBJ2-1
d_gene: NA
CDR3nt: TGCAGCGTTGAAGAGTCAGATTACAATGAGCAGTTCTTC
CDR3aa: CSVEESDYNEQFF

abundance: NA
v_gene: TRBV4-1
j_gene: TRBJ1-2
d_gene: TRBD1
CDR3nt: TGCGCCAGCAGCCAAATAGGGGGCGGCCACACCTTC
CDR3aa: CASSQIGGGHTF

abundance: NA
v_gene: TRBV9
j_gene: TRBJ1-1
d_gene: NA
CDR3nt: TGTGCCAGCAGCGTAGAAAGAGGAAGGGGCCTTGAAGCTTTCTTT
CDR3aa: CASSVERGRGLEAFF

abundance: few
v_gene: TRBV6-5
j_gene: TRBJ2-5
d_gene: TRBD1
CDR3nt: TGTGCCAGCAGTTACCCTCGGACAGGGTGGCTAGAGACCCAGTACTTC
CDR3aa: CASSYPRTGWLETQYF

abundance: NA
v_gene: TRBV15
j_gene: TRBJ1-5
d_gene: TRBD1
CDR3nt: TGTGCCACCAGCTGGACAGGCACCAATCAGCCCCAGCATTTT
CDR3aa: CATSWTGTNQPQHF

abundance: NA
v_gene: TRBV6-6
j_gene: TRBJ2-3
d_gene: NA
CDR3nt: TGTGCCAGCTGGGAGCATGAGGTGGGCACAGATACGCAGTATTTT
CDR3aa: CASWEHEVGTDTQYF

abundance: many
v_gene: TRBV5-8
j_gene: TRBJ2-7
d_gene: NA
CDR3nt: TGTGCCAGCAGTTACGAGCAGTACTTC
CDR3aa: CASSYEQYF

abundance: NA
v_gene: TRBV6-2/TRBV6-3
j_gene: TRBJ2-7
d_gene: TRBD1
CDR3nt: TGTGCCAGCGAGGATGGGACAGGGGCCGAGCAGTACTTC
CDR3aa: CASEDGTGAEQYF

abundance: NA
v_gene: TRBV20-1
j_gene: TRBJ2-5
d_gene: NA
CDR3nt: TGCAGTGCTCATCCCGGACTTGAAGAGACCCAGTACTTC
CDR3aa: CSAHPGLEETQYF

abundance: NA
v_gene: TRBV7-9
j_gene: TRBJ2-4
d_gene: NA
CDR3nt: TGTGCCAGCAGTCTAGGAAGACAGACGATTTCAATAGCCAAAAACATTCAGTACTTC
CDR3aa: CASSLGRQTISIAKNIQYF

abundance: NA
v_gene: TRBV5-1
j_gene: TRBJ2-5
d_gene: NA
CDR3nt: TGCGCCAGCAGCTCCACCCTCAGGAACTCGGCGGAGACCCAGTACTTC
CDR3aa: CASSSTLRNSAETQYF

abundance: few
v_gene: TRBV6-5
j_gene: TRBJ1-1
d_gene: NA
CDR3nt: TGTGCCAGCAGTTACAATAACGGTAACACTGAAGCTTTCTTT
CDR3aa: CASSYNNGNTEAFF

abundance: NA
v_gene: TRBV28
j_gene: TRBJ2-5
d_gene: TRBD1
CDR3nt: TGTGCCAGCAGCCCAGGGACAGTGTCAGAGACCCAGTACTTC
CDR3aa: CASSPGTVSETQYF

abundance: NA
v_gene: TRBV7-6
j_gene: TRBJ2-3
d_gene: TRBD2
CDR3nt: TGTGCCAGCAGAAATAGCGGGGGGACTAGCACAGATACGCAGTATTTT
CDR3aa: CASRNSGGTSTDTQYF

abundance: few
v_gene: TRBV5-5
j_gene: TRBJ1-5
d_gene: NA
CDR3nt: TGTGCCAGCAGCTTGGTGTTAACGGCTAATCAGCCCCAGCATTTT
CDR3aa: CASSLVLTANQPQHF

abundance: few
v_gene: TRBV27
j_gene: TRBJ2-3
d_gene: TRBD2
CDR3nt: TGTGCCAGCAAACTAGCGGAGAGCACAGATACGCAGTATTTT
CDR3aa: CASKLAESTDTQYF

abundance: many
v_gene: TRBV9
j_gene: TRBJ1-3
d_gene: NA
CDR3nt: TGTGCCAGCAGCGAGGGACAATCCTCTGGAAACACCATATATTTT
CDR3aa: CASSEGQSSGNTIYF

abundance: few
v_gene: TRBV12-3/TRBV12-4
j_gene: TRBJ2-5
d_gene: TRBD1
CDR3nt: TGTGCCAGCACCTATGGACAGGGAATCCCCCAAGAGACCCAGTACTTC
CDR3aa: CASTYGQGIPQETQYF